This entry describes one TCR beta chain. The data belong to a study of blood T cell repertoires in COVID-19. Original data processing: How many nucleated cells were present was estimated from reference gene primer amplification. The protocol was immunoSEQ multiplex PCR, while the TCRdb copy is restricted to in-frame clones and leaves out a portion. V and J calls and clone size are copied from that table; D and trimming were computed from the DNA. The repertoire has approximately 140,000 clones, about 85% of them found once; the top ten carry 35% to 40%. Per germline, CDR1 SGHTA and CDR2 FQGNSA. The CDR3 is 14 amino acids. The V end lost 1 base, the J end lost 5 bases, and 12 bases lay between the germline ends.

The TCR sequence derives from a human donor in a cohort sampled during active COVID-19. Sequencing was performed on peripheral blood. The chain couples TRBV7-2 to TRBJ2-7; a possible D gene is TRBD1 (5 bases). The CDR3 is CASSLGQGPHEQYF. CDR3 nucleotide sequence: TGTGCCAGCAGCTTAGGGCAGGGCCCCCACGAGCAGTACTTC.